This T cell receptor (beta chain) came from a study of blood T cell repertoires in COVID-19. For the study at large: The study drew acute and convalescent COVID-19 samples from the United States, Italy and Spain. T cells, B-cell-depleted T cells, or PBMCs supplied cDNA or gDNA.

Cohorts were based on clinical histories the participants reported. Among Cohort 3 donors, those recovered had two negative PCRs, clearance, or symptom resolution. V shed 0 bases and J shed 1 base, with 15 bases lying between them. This CDR3 comprises 17 residues. CDR1 SGDLS and CDR2 YYNGEE come from the germline V gene. Libraries were prepared by immunoSEQ multiplex PCR; TCRdb keeps only in-frame clonotypes and omits some of them. Of some 260,000 clones listed, around 88% are singletons. V usage is TRBV9 and J usage is TRBJ2-3, with a possible D match to TRBD2 (7 bases). Sequencing input: PBMCs or T cells enriched from blood (not recorded which). This receptor was identified in a man aged 35-49 years who had recovered from COVID-19. The CDR3 nucleotides read TGTGCCAGCAGCGTAGGAAGGGGGGGATCCCGCACAGATACGCAGTATTTT. This codes for CASSVGRGGSRTDTQYF.